This passage covers 26 T cell receptor beta chains from one sample sequenced in a study of OX40 agonist ivuxolimab in advanced cancers. Clones were sequenced by immunoSEQ multiplex PCR, and TCRdb holds only the in-frame ones, with some missing. The table lists roughly 70,000 clones, about 85% of them singletons. The input for sequencing was CD4+ or CD8+ T cells sorted from blood, taken in a trial of the OX40 agonist ivuxolimab. The source is an adult with an advanced solid tumor such as melanoma, head and neck, liver or kidney cancer.

The chain is built from TRBV19 and TRBJ1-5; D unclear. Germline loops: CDR1 LNHDA, CDR2 SQIVND (reference sequence). The CDR3 sequence is 14 residues long. V shed 7 bases and J shed 0 bases, with 10 bases lying between them. Written as DNA, the CDR3 is TGTGCCAGTACCTTGCCGAATAGCAATCAGCCCCAGCATTTT. This sequence encodes CASTLPNSNQPQHF.

The CDR3, as DNA: TGTGCCAGCAGTAGTCCCGGGTCGAGCTCCTACAATGAGCAGTTCTTC. Translation: CASSSPGSSSYNEQFF. This chain links TRBV27 with TRBJ2-1; D is unresolved. The germline V gene has CDR1 MNHEY and CDR2 SMNVEV (reference sequence). This CDR3 contains 16 residues. V shed 5 bases and J shed 0 bases, with 14 bases lying between them.

J is TRBJ2-2 and V is TRBV7-3; 10 bases align to TRBD1. J gave up 0 bases and V 4 bases, and 2 bases lay outside the gene matches. The length of the CDR3 is 16 residues. CDR1 and CDR2 (germline): SGHTA, FQGTGA. CDR3 DNA sequence: TGTGCCAGCAGCTCTGGACAGGGGGCGAACACCGGGGAGCTGTTTTTT. This sequence encodes CASSSGQGANTGELFF.

This chain connects TRBV28 to TRBJ1-5; maybe TRBD1 (6 bases). V dropped 1 base and J dropped 7 bases, with 17 bases sitting between them. The CDR3 length is 16 residues. Germline assignment: CDR1 MDHEN and CDR2 SYDVKM. The CDR3 loop is CASSLFGGAGRQPQHF. For the CDR3, the DNA is TGTGCCAGCAGTTTATTCGGGGGGGCAGGGAGACAGCCCCAGCATTTT. The full variable domain, in which reference TRBV28 and TRBJ1-5 provide the parts outside the CDR3, is DVKVTQSSRYLVKRTGEKVFLECVQDMDHENMFWYRQDPGLGLRLIYFSYDVKMKEKGDIPEGYSVSREKKERFSLILESASTNQTSMYLCASSLFGGAGRQPQHFGDGTRLSIL.

CDR3 loop: CASSSPTPFF. The CDR3 nucleotides are TGTGCCAGCAGTTCCCCGACCCCATTCTTT. This rearrangement joins TRBV6-5 to TRBJ1-1; D remains unclear. The CDR3 loop spans 10 amino acids. Trimming removed 4 bases from V and 14 bases from J, with 11 bases in between. The V gene's germline CDR1 is MNHEY and CDR2 SVGAGI.

This chain links TRBV30 with TRBJ2-2; 7 bases agree with TRBD2. Germline values: CDR1 GTSNPN, CDR2 SVGIG (reference sequence). The CDR3 totals 14 residues. With V trimmed by 5 bases and J by 6 bases, 9 bases remained unmatched. CDR3 residues: CAWGGDLSPGELFF. The CDR3 DNA reads as TGTGCCTGGGGGGGGGATCTCTCCCCCGGGGAGCTGTTTTTT.

V is TRBV18 and J is TRBJ1-4, with 9 bases lining up with TRBD1. The V and J ends lost 2 bases and 2 bases, in that order; junction bases with no gene match: 3. This CDR3 spans 16 amino acids. In germline, CDR1 is KGHSH, CDR2 LQKENI. The CDR3, as DNA: TGTGCCAGCTCACCAACACAGGGGGCGACTAATGAAAAACTGTTTTTT. This encodes CASSPTQGATNEKLFF.

The CDR3 region has the DNA TGTGCCAGCAGTGAGATCGGCGGGGGCCGGCGGGAGCAGTACTTC. Translating it yields CASSEIGGGRREQYF. The chain is built from TRBV2 and TRBJ2-7, with D tentatively TRBD2 (7 bases). The CDR3 has 15 residues. Trimming pared 3 bases from V and 7 bases from J, leaving 19 bases between. Germline CDR1 reads SNHLY; CDR2 reads FYNNEI.

V is TRBV6-1 and J is TRBJ1-1; possible D gene TRBD1, 5 bases. V shed 7 bases and J shed 0 bases, with 15 bases lying between them. Germline values: CDR1 MNHNS, CDR2 SASEGT. CDR3 size: 15 residues. The DNA for the CDR3 is TGTGCCAGCATCGACCAAGCGGGGGTGAACACTGAAGCTTTCTTT. The encoded protein is CASIDQAGVNTEAFF.

The chain carries TRBV7-2 and TRBJ2-3; tentative D call: TRBD2 (7 bases). V lost 2 bases to trimming and J lost 6 bases, with 12 bases between them. The CDR3 covers 14 residues. Germline loops: CDR1 SGHTA, CDR2 FQGNSA. CDR3 DNA: TGTGCCAGCAGCTTAAGGGGGGGGCGGGATACGCAGTATTTT. It codes for CASSLRGGRDTQYF.

CDR3 DNA: TGTGCCATCAGTACCCAGGACAGGGGCCAAGAGACCCAGTACTTC. Its translation is CAISTQDRGQETQYF. The chain is built from TRBV10-3 and TRBJ2-5; 9 nucleotides agree with TRBD1. Germline V gene data show CDR1 as ENHRY and CDR2 as SYGVKD. CDR3 length: 15 residues. The ends lost 5 bases at V and 1 base at J; junction bases unmatched: 5.

The chain carries TRBV5-1 and TRBJ2-5; no clear D gene. V gave up 0 bases and J gave up 3 bases, with 12 bases separating them. The CDR3 covers 15 residues. Germline CDR1 and CDR2: SGHRS and YFSETQ. For the CDR3, the DNA is TGCGCCAGCAGCTTGGAACAGCCACTTAAAGAGACCCAGTACTTC. This sequence encodes CASSLEQPLKETQYF.

In this sample, this clone turned up once. This chain links TRBV1 with TRBJ1-2; the table's D gene call, TRBD1, was not cross checked with the DNA. TRBV1 corresponds to a pseudogene. The CDR3 length is 13 residues. As DNA, the CDR3 is TGCACCAGCAGCCCTGACAGGGACTATGGCTACACCTTC. This codes for CTSSPDRDYGYTF.

The V call is TRBV19, the J call TRBJ1-1, with a possible D match to TRBD1 (5 bases). The CDR3 is 12 amino acids. Germline V gene lookup returns CDR1 LNHDA and CDR2 SQIVND (reference sequence). The V end was cut by 7 bases, the J end by 6 bases, with 12 bases between. The CDR3 protein is CASNSRGAEAFF. CDR3 DNA: TGTGCCAGTAACTCTCGGGGGGCTGAAGCTTTCTTT.

This clone has a single count. The rearrangement joins TRBV4-2 to TRBJ2-5, with unresolved D. Looked up from germline, CDR1 is LGHNA and CDR2 is YNFKEQ. The length of the CDR3 is 11 residues. Trimming pared 1 base from V and 11 bases from J, leaving 8 bases between. DNA for the CDR3: TGTGCCAGCAGCCAAGGGGCCTGGCAGTACTTC. It encodes CASSQGAWQYF.

As DNA, the CDR3 is TGTGCCAGCAGCCCAAAAACTAGCGGGGGGGCCTCTGATACGCAGTATTTT. Amino acids: CASSPKTSGGASDTQYF. The chain employs TRBV5-4 and TRBJ2-3; 13 bases match TRBD2. V shed 4 bases and J 6 bases; nucleotides not matched to a gene: 11. The CDR3 is 17 residues long. Germline assignment: CDR1 SGHNT and CDR2 YYREEE (reference sequence).

The CDR3 coding sequence is TGTGCCAGCAGCCGAGGGGCGGGGGTTACTAGCACAGATACGCAGTATTTT. This gives the protein CASSRGAGVTSTDTQYF. The V call is TRBV5-4, the J call TRBJ2-3, with 7 positions matching TRBD2. This CDR3 comprises 17 residues. CDR1 SGHNT and CDR2 YYREEE come from the germline V gene (reference sequence). J lost 0 bases, V lost 4 bases, and 11 bases had no gene match.

This chain joins TRBV7-9 and TRBJ1-2; D ambiguous. The CDR3 has 14 amino acids. Trimming stripped 4 bases from V and 0 bases from J, with 9 bases between. The germline V gene encodes CDR1 SEHNR and CDR2 FQNEAQ (reference sequence). CDR3 amino acids: CASSSLETNYGYTF. CDR3 coding DNA: TGTGCCAGCAGCTCCCTTGAAACTAACTATGGCTACACCTTC.

The rearrangement links TRBV7-2 to TRBJ2-6; 7 bases are shared with TRBD1. The CDR3 runs to 17 residues. The junction had 6 bases not matched to a gene; V was cut back by 2 bases and J by 2 bases. Per the germline V gene, CDR1 is SGHTA and CDR2 is FQGNSA. CDR3 bases: TGTGCCAGCAGCTTATTTAGGCAGGGGGCTGGGGCCAACGTCCTGACTTTC. Amino acid sequence: CASSLFRQGAGANVLTF.

The chain uses TRBV4-3 and TRBJ2-3, with TRBD1 identical over 9 bases. The V segment lost 0 bases and the J segment 3 bases; nucleotides outside the gene matches: 16. Germline loops: CDR1 LGHNA, CDR2 YSLEER. The CDR3 contains 20 residues. For the CDR3, the DNA is TGCGCCAGCAGCCAAGAGGGAGGACAGGGGATGCTAACTAGAACAGATACGCAGTATTTT. This codes for CASSQEGGQGMLTRTDTQYF.

This chain uses TRBV27 with TRBJ2-1; 7 bases are shared with TRBD2. The V gene end was trimmed by 0 bases and the J gene end by 5 bases; junction bases not matched to a gene: 4. The length of the CDR3 is 15 residues. The germline V gene has CDR1 MNHEY and CDR2 SMNVEV (reference sequence). CDR3 protein: CASSLSPSGNNEQFF. The DNA of the CDR3 is TGTGCCAGCAGTTTATCGCCTAGCGGAAACAATGAGCAGTTCTTC.

This chain connects TRBV19 to TRBJ2-2; D is perhaps TRBD2 (5 bases). The germline V gene has CDR1 LNHDA and CDR2 SQIVND (reference sequence). Between the trimmed V and J ends, which lost 6 bases and 3 bases, there was a span of 11 bases. CDR3 length equals 14 residues. The CDR3 sequence: CASRSFGDTGELFF. The CDR3 DNA reads TGTGCCAGTAGGTCATTCGGGGACACCGGGGAGCTGTTTTTT. Looking up the rest from reference TRBV19 and TRBJ2-2 gives the full variable domain: DGGITQSPKYLFRKEGQNVTLSCEQNLNHDAMYWYRQDPGQGLRLIYYSQIVNDFQKGDIAEGYSVSREKKESFPLTVTSAQKNPTAFYLCASRSFGDTGELFFGEGSRLTVL.

The V gene is TRBV19, the J gene TRBJ2-1, with D perhaps matching TRBD2 (5 bases). The CDR3 contains 17 residues. The V end lost 6 bases, the J end lost 0 bases, and 18 bases lay between the germline ends. The V gene's germline CDR1 is LNHDA and CDR2 SQIVND (reference sequence). The CDR3 region is CASSPLSAGSSYNEQFF. CDR3 bases: TGTGCCAGTAGCCCCCTCTCCGCGGGTAGCTCCTACAATGAGCAGTTCTTC.

The chain carries TRBV13 and TRBJ2-3; D might be TRBD1 (6 bases). CDR3 length equals 15 residues. CDR1 and CDR2 (germline): PRHDT, FYEKMQ (reference sequence). V was trimmed by 5 bases and J by 0 bases, leaving 12 bases between them. DNA for the CDR3: TGTGCCAGCAGCCGACAGGAGTTAAGCACAGATACGCAGTATTTT. It translates to CASSRQELSTDTQYF. The complete variable domain, with remaining parts taken from reference TRBV13 and TRBJ2-3, reads AAGVIQSPRHLIKEKRETATLKCYPIPRHDTVYWYQQGPGQDPQFLISFYEKMQSDKGSIPDRFSAQQFSDYHSELNMSSLELGDSALYFCASSRQELSTDTQYFGPGTRLTVL.

CDR3 sequence: CASSLKGGPEAFF. CDR3 in DNA: TGTGCCAGCAGCTTGAAGGGGGGTCCTGAAGCTTTCTTT. J is TRBJ1-1 and V is TRBV5-8; possibly TRBD1 for D (6 bases). The CDR3 has 13 residues. The germline CDR1 and CDR2 sequences are SGHTS and YDEGEE. Trimming left V 1 base short and J 6 bases short, with 10 bases between.

The chain combines TRBV28 with TRBJ2-1; 8 bases line up with TRBD1. The V gene's germline CDR1 is MDHEN and CDR2 SYDVKM. This CDR3 is 16 amino acids long. With V trimmed by 5 bases and J by 12 bases, 18 bases remained unmatched. This chain's CDR3 is CASSKRQGKGALGQFF. For the CDR3, the DNA is TGTGCCAGCAGTAAACGACAGGGGAAAGGAGCGCTGGGGCAGTTCTTC. Drawing the rest from reference TRBV28 and TRBJ2-1, the complete variable domain is DVKVTQSSRYLVKRTGEKVFLECVQDMDHENMFWYRQDPGLGLRLIYFSYDVKMKEKGDIPEGYSVSREKKERFSLILESASTNQTSMYLCASSKRQGKGALGQFFGPGTRLTVL.